This T cell receptor beta chain stems from a study of blood T cell repertoires in COVID-19. Germline V gene sequence: CDR1 MNHEY, CDR2 SMNVEV (reference sequence). With V trimmed by 10 bases and J by 5 bases, 4 bases remained unmatched. The CDR3 is 12 amino acids. Only in-frame clones appear in the TCRdb table, and some are missing; sequencing was by immunoSEQ multiplex PCR. The top ten clones hold about 14% of a sample with approximately 170,000 clones, under 90% of them seen once. Followed over time, Seattle patients had been enrolled while infection was active. The TCR was taken from an older woman with COVID-19, enrolled during active disease. The chain recombines TRBV27 with TRBJ2-7; 11 bases fit TRBD1. Sequencing input: peripheral blood. The CDR3 region is CATRTGGHEQYF. DNA for the CDR3: TGTGCCACCCGGACAGGGGGCCACGAGCAGTACTTC.